This TCR beta chain is from a study of technical replicates of blood from a few donors. The CDR3 spans 14 residues. CDR1 SGHRS and CDR2 YFSETQ come from the germline V gene. Trimming at V came to 5 bases and at J to 6 bases, leaving 9 bases not matched to a gene. Method: immunoSEQ multiplex PCR; TCRdb's copy keeps in-frame clones and lacks some. The sample holds tens of thousands of clones, roughly 95% seen once. V is TRBV5-1 and J is TRBJ2-7; 9 bases fit TRBD2. Sequenced input: PBMCs. The origin of this receptor is a human donor in good health. Some clones in this sample may be carry-over from other donors' samples. The CDR3 coding sequence is TGCGCCAGCAGAGCCGGGACTAGCCCTGGCGAGCAGTACTTC. Translated: CASRAGTSPGEQYF.